These 25 T cell receptor beta chains originate from one sample sequenced in a study of T cell clonality in common variable immunodeficiency. The study's findings and limits: Reportedly, TCR beta sequences from common variable immunodeficiency showed fewer deletions and N-nucleotide insertions.

Antigens for these TCRs are unknown. Sequencing was performed with immunoSEQ multiplex PCR; in TCRdb, only in-frame clones are kept and a portion is missing. The sample is made up of 30,000 to 40,000 clones, none counted only once. Sequences were obtained from peripheral blood mononuclear cells. These receptors were taken from a human donor with common variable immunodeficiency.

This clone showed up just a few times. The DNA ends 3 residues before the CDR3 does, and the rest of the CDR3 is filled in from the germline J gene. The rearrangement uses TRBV7-9 and TRBJ2-3; either TRBD1 or TRBD2 may fit D (5 bases each). This CDR3 spans 13 amino acids. Trimming cost V 5 bases and J 6 bases, with 12 bases left between them. Germline loops: CDR1 SEHNR, CDR2 FQNEAQ (reference sequence). The CDR3 loop is CASSACEGDTQYF. CDR3 DNA, as far as it was read: TGTGCCAGCAGCGCCTGCGAGGGGGATACG.

At least ten counts were recorded for this clone. The read ends 3 residues early relative to the CDR3; the germline J gene fills the gap. J is TRBJ2-3 and V is TRBV7-3, with 7 nucleotides matching TRBD2. Germline V gene lookup returns CDR1 SGHTA and CDR2 FQGTGA. Germline trimming cut 2 bases from V and 4 bases from J; bases unmatched to any gene: 6. The CDR3 totals 15 residues. Here the CDR3 reads CASSLWAGEADTQYF. The DNA read from the CDR3 is TGTGCCAGCAGCTTATGGGCGGGAGAGGCAGATACG.

This clone showed up just a few times. The read terminates 3 residues ahead of where the CDR3 ends, so the germline J gene completes it. This chain connects TRBV7-9 to TRBJ2-3, with 8 positions matching TRBD2. The germline V gene encodes CDR1 SEHNR and CDR2 FQNEAQ (reference sequence). Trimming took 5 bases from V and 3 from J; bases not matched to a gene: 7. The CDR3 has 15 residues. This CDR3 is CASSQGLVGTDTQYF. The covered CDR3 bases are TGTGCCAGCAGCCAGGGACTAGTTGGGACAGATACG.

This clone has more than one count but fewer than ten. The read halts 3 residues ahead of the CDR3 end, with the missing end drawn from the germline J gene. The chain joins TRBV19 to TRBJ1-1, with 8 bases identical to TRBD1. Trimming removed 3 bases from V and 3 bases from J; junction bases left unmatched: 15. This CDR3 comprises 18 residues. Germline values: CDR1 LNHDA, CDR2 SQIVND (reference sequence). CDR3 sequence: CASSIVSGRGRVDTEAFF. The sequenced CDR3 bases are TGTGCCAGTAGTATCGTAAGCGGCAGGGGGCGAGTAGACACTGAA.

For this clone: The read falls 3 residues short of the CDR3 end, and the missing part is taken from the germline J gene. V usage is TRBV19 and J usage is TRBJ1-5; 9 bases are a match to TRBD1. The V and J ends lost 6 bases and 3 bases, in that order; junction bases with no gene match: 6. From germline, CDR1 is LNHDA and CDR2 SQIVND (reference sequence). The CDR3 contains 15 residues. The part of the CDR3 DNA that was read is TGTGCCAGTAGCGCCGGGACAGGGCACAATCAGCCC. This translates into CASSAGTGHNQP. The full CDR3 protein is CASSAGTGHNQPQHF.

As for this clone: Read sequence stops 3 residues before the CDR3 end, and the germline J gene provides the missing end. The chain has TRBV7-2 and TRBJ1-5, with D possibly matching TRBD1 (6 bases). Germline V gene sequence: CDR1 SGHTA, CDR2 FQGNSA. This CDR3 has 18 amino acids. Trimming took off 0 bases at V and 3 bases at J, with 18 bases between the two ends. CDR3 in amino acids: CASSLAGWWGPNNQPQHF. CDR3 DNA, as far as it was read: TGTGCCAGCAGCTTAGCGGGGTGGTGGGGGCCCAACAATCAGCCC.

This clone was seen repeatedly, ten times or more. The sequenced part of the CDR3 DNA is TGTGCCAGCAGCCGACTAGCGGCCTCCTACGAG. Residues: CASSRLAASYE. The complete CDR3 protein is CASSRLAASYEQYF. V is TRBV11-1 and J is TRBJ2-7; 9 nucleotides agree with TRBD2. The CDR3 is cut off 3 residues early in the read; its end comes from the germline J gene. The CDR3 sequence is 14 residues long. J was trimmed by 0 bases and V by 5 bases; bases with no gene match: 2. Germline V gene data show CDR1 as SGHAT and CDR2 as FQDESV (reference sequence). Using reference TRBV11-1 and TRBJ2-7 for the parts outside the CDR3, the full variable domain is EAEVAQSPRYKITEKSQAVAFWCDPISGHATLYWYRQILGQGPELLVQFQDESVVDDSQLPKDRFSAERLKGVDSTLKIQPAELGDSAMYLCASSRLAASYEQYFGPGTRLTVT.

As for this clone: The read terminates 3 residues before the CDR3 end, so the remaining end is supplied by the germline J gene. The V gene is TRBV7-6, the J gene TRBJ1-4; 9 bases agree with TRBD1. This CDR3 contains 16 residues. V gave up 4 bases and J gave up 3 bases; unmatched junction bases: 6. Germline V gene sequence: CDR1 SGHVS, CDR2 FNYEAQ. The CDR3: CASSWDRAPANEKLFF. Incomplete CDR3 DNA: TGTGCCAGCAGCTGGGACAGGGCGCCGGCTAATGAAAAA.

This clone was observed a few times. Coverage ceases 3 residues before the CDR3 finishes, and the germline J gene fills in the end. The chain uses TRBV11-3 and TRBJ2-3; 9 bases map to TRBD1. V lost 8 bases to trimming and J lost 0 bases; unmatched junction nucleotides: 6. Germline CDR1 SGHNT, CDR2 YENEEA. The CDR3 is made up of 15 amino acids. CDR3 in amino acids: CASRQDRGSTDTQYF. Partial CDR3 DNA: TGTGCCAGCCGCCAGGACAGGGGAAGCACAGATACG.

This clone came up many times. The CDR3 end falls 3 residues outside the read, so it is completed with the germline J gene. J is TRBJ2-3 and V is TRBV7-8; D might be TRBD1 or TRBD2, each matching 5 bases. CDR3 size: 17 residues. V lost 1 base, J lost 0 bases, and 14 bases lay in between. In germline, CDR1 is SGHVS, CDR2 FQNEAQ. CDR3 residues: CASSLGGEWASTDTQYF. CDR3 bases read: TGTGCCAGCAGCTTAGGAGGGGAGTGGGCGAGCACAGATACG. Drawing the rest from reference TRBV7-8 and TRBJ2-3, the complete variable domain is GAGVSQSPRYKVAKRGQDVALRCDPISGHVSLFWYQQALGQGPEFLTYFQNEAQLDKSGLPSDRFFAERPEGSVSTLKIQRTQQEDSAVYLCASSLGGEWASTDTQYFGPGTRLTVL.

This clone has at least ten counts. Read data end 3 residues before the CDR3 end; the end is taken from the germline J gene. Distinct nucleotide sequences in the sample also encode this CDR3. The J gene is TRBJ2-1, the V gene TRBV18, with 8 bases that match TRBD2. The V gene end was trimmed by 8 bases and the J gene end by 5 bases; junction bases not matched to a gene: 5. The CDR3 has 13 amino acids. Germline-derived CDR1 and CDR2 are KGHSH and LQKENI. The CDR3 DNA, read in part, is TGTGCCAGCCTCCAGCGGGAGAACAATGAG. Its protein is CASLQRENNE. The entire CDR3 protein is CASLQRENNEQFF. Looking up the rest from reference TRBV18 and TRBJ2-1 gives the full variable domain: NAGVMQNPRHLVRRRGQEARLRCSPMKGHSHVYWYRQLPEEGLKFMVYLQKENIIDESGMPKERFSAEFPKEGPSILRIQQVVRGDSAAYFCASLQRENNEQFFGPGTRLTVL.

This clone was detected only a few times. The CDR3 goes on 3 residues after the read ends, and that part is filled in from the germline J gene. The genes are TRBV18 and TRBJ1-3; no clear D. The CDR3 spans 16 residues. V lost 3 bases, J lost 4 bases, and 16 bases lay in between. Germline V gene lookup returns CDR1 KGHSH and CDR2 LQKENI. This chain's CDR3 is CASSPLASTKGNTIYF. CDR3 bases read: TGTGCCAGCTCACCTCTTGCGTCTACGAAAGGAAACACC.

The sample holds many counts of this clone. The read finishes 3 residues shy of the CDR3 end, and the germline J gene is used to complete it. The chain carries TRBV7-2 and TRBJ1-2; 10 bases map to TRBD1. The CDR3 has 13 amino acids. The germline gives CDR1 SGHTA, CDR2 FQGNSA. CDR3 protein: CASSLGQGGAYTF. CDR3 DNA, as far as it was read: TGTGCCAGCAGCCTTGGACAGGGGGGAGCC.

At least ten counts were recorded for this clone. The sequence runs out 3 residues before the end of the CDR3; the remainder is reconstructed from the germline J gene. This rearrangement joins TRBV5-8 to TRBJ2-2; D is undetermined. This CDR3 comprises 11 residues. The V gene's germline CDR1 is SGHTS and CDR2 YDEGEE. V lost 5 bases to trimming and J lost 7 bases, with 6 bases between them. The CDR3 DNA, read in part, is TGTGCCAGCAGATCAGGCGGGGAG. Translation: CASRSGGE. The full CDR3 protein reads CASRSGGELFF.

Many counts were recorded for this clone. The CDR3 end falls 3 residues outside the read, so it is completed with the germline J gene. The V and J genes are TRBV7-9 and TRBJ2-7; maybe TRBD1 (6 bases). The CDR3 extends over 14 amino acids. Germline CDR1 and CDR2: SEHNR and FQNEAQ (reference sequence). V was pared by 0 bases and J by 4 bases, with 10 bases between. CDR3 residues: CASSLAGAGYEQYF. The sequenced CDR3 bases are TGTGCCAGCAGCTTAGCGGGGGCAGGGTACGAG.

There are many counts of this clone. Coverage ceases 3 residues before the CDR3 finishes, and the germline J gene fills in the end. The chain employs TRBV12-3 or TRBV12-4 and TRBJ2-3; 10 nucleotides match TRBD2. The CDR3 is 18 amino acids. Unmatched junction bases numbered 17, after V lost 9 bases and J lost 2 bases. CDR3 DNA, as far as it was read: TGTGCCAGTTGCGGCCCTAGCGGGAGTATATGGGTCACAGATACG. Its protein product is CASCGPSGSIWVTDT. The full CDR3 protein is CASCGPSGSIWVTDTQYF.

Notes on this clone: The CDR3 end is not reached by the read, which stops 3 residues before it; the germline J gene fills it in. The chain employs TRBV13 and TRBJ2-7; TRBD1 aligns across 7 bases. The CDR3 spans 13 residues. The V gene end was trimmed by 5 bases and the J gene end by 2 bases; junction bases not matched to a gene: 3. Germline V gene lookup returns CDR1 PRHDT and CDR2 FYEKMQ (reference sequence). The CDR3 is CASSLQGAYEQYF. Partial CDR3 DNA: TGTGCCAGCAGCCTGCAGGGGGCCTACGAG.

At least ten counts were recorded for this clone. The read falls 3 residues short of the CDR3 end, and the missing part is taken from the germline J gene. J is TRBJ2-7 and V is TRBV27, with 13 bases lining up with TRBD2. Germline V gene lookup returns CDR1 MNHEY and CDR2 SMNVEV (reference sequence). J was trimmed by 5 bases and V by 5 bases; bases with no gene match: 3. The CDR3 is made up of 14 amino acids. CDR3 loop: CASSRTSGRHEQYF. The part of the CDR3 DNA that was read is TGTGCCAGCAGTAGGACTAGCGGGAGACACGAG.

Details on this clone: From the germline J gene comes the end of the CDR3, since the read stops 3 residues before it. J is TRBJ2-7 and V is TRBV10-3; tentative D call: TRBD1 (6 bases). The CDR3 runs 11 residues. Germline assignment: CDR1 ENHRY and CDR2 SYGVKD. V was shortened by 11 bases and J by 2 bases, with 10 bases between the two germline ends. CDR3 bases read: TGTGCCCCCGGGGACACCTACGAG. Translation: CAPGDTYE. The full CDR3 reads CAPGDTYEQYF.

This clone has at least ten counts. The sequence runs out 3 residues before the end of the CDR3; the remainder is reconstructed from the germline J gene. The rearrangement links TRBV7-3 to TRBJ1-1, with 8 bases lining up with TRBD1. The germline V gene encodes CDR1 SGHTA and CDR2 FQGTGA. With V trimmed by 2 bases and J by 4 bases, 6 bases remained unmatched. CDR3 size: 15 residues. CDR3 protein: CASSLETTGGTEAFF. The CDR3 bases that were read are TGTGCCAGCAGCTTAGAGACCACAGGGGGCACTGAA.

This clone came up many times. The read ends 3 residues shy of where the CDR3 ends; the end is completed using the germline J gene. This chain joins TRBV7-9 and TRBJ2-1; maybe TRBD2 (6 bases). The V end lost 0 bases, the J end lost 6 bases, and 6 bases lay between the germline ends. Germline CDR1 reads SEHNR; CDR2 reads FQNEAQ (reference sequence). This CDR3 is built from 13 residues. The CDR3 loop is CASSLAGLNEQFF. The covered CDR3 bases are TGTGCCAGCAGCTTAGCGGGACTCAATGAG. The whole variable domain, filled in from reference TRBV7-9 and TRBJ2-1, reads DTGVSQNPRHKITKRGQNVTFRCDPISEHNRLYWYRQTLGQGPEFLTYFQNEAQLEKSRLLSDRFSAERPKGSFSTLEIQRTEQGDSAMYLCASSLAGLNEQFFGPGTRLTVL.

This clone was seen ten or more times. The CDR3 end is not reached by the read, which stops 3 residues before it; the germline J gene fills it in. The chain links TRBV4-1 to TRBJ2-3, with 10 bases aligning to TRBD2. Germline CDR1 and CDR2: MGHRA and YSYEKL. The CDR3 is 18 amino acids. With 3 bases clipped from V and 4 bases from J, the junction kept 13 bases outside the gene matches. The sequenced part of the CDR3 DNA is TGCGCCAGCAGCCAGGCATGGACTAGCGGTATCTTGCCAGATACG. Translated, it gives CASSQAWTSGILPDT. The full CDR3 protein is CASSQAWTSGILPDTQYF.

This clone was observed a few times. The read terminates 3 residues before the CDR3 end, so the remaining end is supplied by the germline J gene. The chain carries TRBV7-3 and TRBJ1-1, with D unresolved. This CDR3 spans 15 amino acids. V was clipped by 6 bases and J by 6 bases, with 20 bases between them. In germline, CDR1 is SGHTA, CDR2 FQGTGA. The CDR3 loop reads CASSLRAGDWAEAFF. The DNA read from the CDR3 is TGTGCCAGCAGTTTGAGGGCCGGGGATTGGGCTGAA.

The table lists this clone with a few counts. The CDR3 goes on 3 residues after the read ends, and that part is filled in from the germline J gene. The rearrangement uses TRBV7-9 and TRBJ2-7, with TRBD1 matching 12 bases. CDR1 is SEHNR, CDR2 FQNEAQ, per germline (reference sequence). With 8 bases clipped from V and 6 bases from J, the junction kept 8 bases outside the gene matches. This CDR3 spans 14 amino acids. The CDR3 reads CASAERDRGREQYF. Incomplete CDR3 DNA: TGTGCCAGCGCTGAGAGGGACAGGGGGCGCGAG.

Many counts were recorded for this clone. The read is 3 residues too short to cover the CDR3 end, so that end is filled in from the germline J gene. The V gene is TRBV7-8, the J gene TRBJ2-7; 7 bases match TRBD1. The CDR3 sequence is 13 residues long. Trimming cost V 5 bases and J 2 bases; bases outside gene matches: 3. CDR1 is SGHVS and CDR2 is FQNEAQ in the germline V gene. The sequenced CDR3 bases are TGTGCCAGCAGCATAGACAGGGCCTACGAG. Its protein is CASSIDRAYE. The whole CDR3 reads CASSIDRAYEQYF.